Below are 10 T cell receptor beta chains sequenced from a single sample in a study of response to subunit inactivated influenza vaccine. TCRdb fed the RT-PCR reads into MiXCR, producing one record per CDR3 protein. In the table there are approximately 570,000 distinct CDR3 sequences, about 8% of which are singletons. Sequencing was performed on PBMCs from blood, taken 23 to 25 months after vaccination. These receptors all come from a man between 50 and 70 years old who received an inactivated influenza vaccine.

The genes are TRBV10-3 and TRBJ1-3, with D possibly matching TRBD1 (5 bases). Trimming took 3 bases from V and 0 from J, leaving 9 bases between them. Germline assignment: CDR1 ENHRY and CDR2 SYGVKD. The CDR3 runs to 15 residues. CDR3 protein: CAISDREISGNTIYF. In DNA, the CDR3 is TGTGCCATCAGTGACAGGGAAATCTCTGGAAACACCATATATTTT.

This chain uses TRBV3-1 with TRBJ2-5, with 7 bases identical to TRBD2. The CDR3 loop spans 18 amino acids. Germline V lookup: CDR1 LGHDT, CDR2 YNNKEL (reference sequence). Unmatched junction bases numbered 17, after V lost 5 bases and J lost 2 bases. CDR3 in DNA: TGTGCCAGCAGCTTCCTAGCCCGGTCGCGGGGGAGACAAGAGACCCAGTACTTC. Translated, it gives CASSFLARSRGRQETQYF.

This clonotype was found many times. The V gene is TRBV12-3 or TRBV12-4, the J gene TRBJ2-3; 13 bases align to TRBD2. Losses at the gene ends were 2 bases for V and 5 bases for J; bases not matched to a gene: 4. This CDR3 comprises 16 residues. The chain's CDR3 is CASSLTSGGAIDTQYF. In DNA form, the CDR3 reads TGTGCCAGCAGTTTAACTAGCGGGGGGGCGATAGATACGCAGTATTTT.

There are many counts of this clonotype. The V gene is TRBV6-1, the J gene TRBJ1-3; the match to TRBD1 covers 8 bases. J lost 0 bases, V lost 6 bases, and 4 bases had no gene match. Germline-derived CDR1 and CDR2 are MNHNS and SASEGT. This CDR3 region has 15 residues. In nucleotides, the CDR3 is TGTGCCAGCAGGGACAGGGACAGCTCTGGAAACACCATATATTTT. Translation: CASRDRDSSGNTIYF.

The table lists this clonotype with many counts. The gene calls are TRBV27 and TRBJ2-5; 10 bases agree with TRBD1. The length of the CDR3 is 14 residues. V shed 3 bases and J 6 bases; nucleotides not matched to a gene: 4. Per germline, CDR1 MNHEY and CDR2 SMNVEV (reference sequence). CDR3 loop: CASSFRDRGKTQYF. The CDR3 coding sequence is TGTGCCAGCAGTTTCCGGGACAGGGGAAAGACCCAGTACTTC.

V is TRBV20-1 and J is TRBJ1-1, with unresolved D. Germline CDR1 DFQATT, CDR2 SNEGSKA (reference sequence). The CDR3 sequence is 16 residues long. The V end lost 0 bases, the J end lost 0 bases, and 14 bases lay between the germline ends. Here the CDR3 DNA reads TGCAGTGCTAGAGATGTTGGAGGGTACATGAACACTGAAGCTTTCTTT. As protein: CSARDVGGYMNTEAFF.

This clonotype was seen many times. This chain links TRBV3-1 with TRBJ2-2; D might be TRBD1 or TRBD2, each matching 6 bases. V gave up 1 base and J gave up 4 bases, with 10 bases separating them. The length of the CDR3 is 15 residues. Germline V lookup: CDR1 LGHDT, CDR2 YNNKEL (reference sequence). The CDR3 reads CASSQAGGGTGELFF. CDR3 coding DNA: TGTGCCAGCAGCCAAGCAGGAGGGGGCACCGGGGAGCTGTTTTTT.

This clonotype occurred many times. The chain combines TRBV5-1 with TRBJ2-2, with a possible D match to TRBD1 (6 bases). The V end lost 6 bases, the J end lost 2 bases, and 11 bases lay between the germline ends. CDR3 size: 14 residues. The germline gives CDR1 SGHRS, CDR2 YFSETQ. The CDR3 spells CASTPDSNTGELFF. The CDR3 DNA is TGCGCCAGCACCCCGGACAGCAACACCGGGGAGCTGTTTTTT.

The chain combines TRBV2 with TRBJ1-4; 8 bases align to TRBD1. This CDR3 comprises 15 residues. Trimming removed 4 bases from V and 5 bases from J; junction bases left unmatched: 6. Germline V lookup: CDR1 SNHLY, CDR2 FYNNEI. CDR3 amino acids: CASSAPGGGNEKLFF. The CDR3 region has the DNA TGTGCCAGCAGTGCCCCAGGGGGCGGCAATGAAAAACTGTTTTTT. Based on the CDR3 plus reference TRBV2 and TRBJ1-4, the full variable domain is EPEVTQTPSHQVTQMGQEVILRCVPISNHLYFYWYRQILGQKVEFLVSFYNNEISEKSEIFDDQFSVERPDGSNFTLKIRSTKLEDSAMYFCASSAPGGGNEKLFFGSGTQLSVL.

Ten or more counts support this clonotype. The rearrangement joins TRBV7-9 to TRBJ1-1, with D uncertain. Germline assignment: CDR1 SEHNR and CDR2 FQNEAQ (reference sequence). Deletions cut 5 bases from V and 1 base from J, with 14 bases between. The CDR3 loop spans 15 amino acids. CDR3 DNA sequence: TGTGCCAGCAGCCCGTCGGGCGCCTGGAACACTGAAGCTTTCTTT. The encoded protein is CASSPSGAWNTEAFF. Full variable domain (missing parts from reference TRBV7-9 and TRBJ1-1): DTGVSQNPRHKITKRGQNVTFRCDPISEHNRLYWYRQTLGQGPEFLTYFQNEAQLEKSRLLSDRFSAERPKGSFSTLEIQRTEQGDSAMYLCASSPSGAWNTEAFFGQGTRLTVV.